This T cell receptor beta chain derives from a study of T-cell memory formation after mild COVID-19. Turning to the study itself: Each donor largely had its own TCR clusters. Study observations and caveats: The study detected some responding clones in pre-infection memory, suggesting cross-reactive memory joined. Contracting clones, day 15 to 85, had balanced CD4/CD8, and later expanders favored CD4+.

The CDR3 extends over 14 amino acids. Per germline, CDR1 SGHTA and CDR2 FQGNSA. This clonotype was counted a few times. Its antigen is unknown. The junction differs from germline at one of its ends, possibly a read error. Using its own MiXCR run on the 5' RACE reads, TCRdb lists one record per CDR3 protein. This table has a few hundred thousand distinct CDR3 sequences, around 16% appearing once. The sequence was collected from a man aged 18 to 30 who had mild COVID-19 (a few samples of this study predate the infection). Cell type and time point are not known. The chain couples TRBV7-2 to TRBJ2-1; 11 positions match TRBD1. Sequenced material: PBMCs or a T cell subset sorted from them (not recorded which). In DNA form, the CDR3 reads TGTGCCAGCAGCTTATCATACTCCCCGGGACAGGGGGTCTTC. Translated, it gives CASSLSYSPGQGVF.